This T cell receptor (beta chain) originates from a study of monozygotic twins with cystic fibrosis. On the study more broadly: Library input was 2.5 to 3.5 micrograms of fragmented DNA, with approximately 16 PCR cycles.

Here immunoSEQ multiplex PCR was the method, and the copy in TCRdb shows in-frame clones only, minus some. The table lists 34,000 or so clones, about 92% of them singletons. As for this clone: Antigen specificity is unknown.

Study outcomes and limitations: Shared CDR3 numbers were not associated with age, concordance or severity. Median Simpson clonality of approximately 0.009 suggested naive T cells predominated. In 13 of 16 pairs, V gene usage was closest to the co-twin's.

Germline lookup yields CDR1 SGHRS and CDR2 YFSETQ. V was trimmed by 4 bases and J by 1 base, leaving 11 bases between them. This CDR3 is built from 14 residues. Sequencing was performed on blood. The receptor's source is a girl aged 2 to 10 with cystic fibrosis. J is TRBJ1-1 and V is TRBV5-1; D call uncertain. DNA of the CDR3: TGCGCCAGCAGCCCCCCGACTGGGAACACTGAAGCTTTCTTT. Amino acid sequence: CASSPPTGNTEAFF.